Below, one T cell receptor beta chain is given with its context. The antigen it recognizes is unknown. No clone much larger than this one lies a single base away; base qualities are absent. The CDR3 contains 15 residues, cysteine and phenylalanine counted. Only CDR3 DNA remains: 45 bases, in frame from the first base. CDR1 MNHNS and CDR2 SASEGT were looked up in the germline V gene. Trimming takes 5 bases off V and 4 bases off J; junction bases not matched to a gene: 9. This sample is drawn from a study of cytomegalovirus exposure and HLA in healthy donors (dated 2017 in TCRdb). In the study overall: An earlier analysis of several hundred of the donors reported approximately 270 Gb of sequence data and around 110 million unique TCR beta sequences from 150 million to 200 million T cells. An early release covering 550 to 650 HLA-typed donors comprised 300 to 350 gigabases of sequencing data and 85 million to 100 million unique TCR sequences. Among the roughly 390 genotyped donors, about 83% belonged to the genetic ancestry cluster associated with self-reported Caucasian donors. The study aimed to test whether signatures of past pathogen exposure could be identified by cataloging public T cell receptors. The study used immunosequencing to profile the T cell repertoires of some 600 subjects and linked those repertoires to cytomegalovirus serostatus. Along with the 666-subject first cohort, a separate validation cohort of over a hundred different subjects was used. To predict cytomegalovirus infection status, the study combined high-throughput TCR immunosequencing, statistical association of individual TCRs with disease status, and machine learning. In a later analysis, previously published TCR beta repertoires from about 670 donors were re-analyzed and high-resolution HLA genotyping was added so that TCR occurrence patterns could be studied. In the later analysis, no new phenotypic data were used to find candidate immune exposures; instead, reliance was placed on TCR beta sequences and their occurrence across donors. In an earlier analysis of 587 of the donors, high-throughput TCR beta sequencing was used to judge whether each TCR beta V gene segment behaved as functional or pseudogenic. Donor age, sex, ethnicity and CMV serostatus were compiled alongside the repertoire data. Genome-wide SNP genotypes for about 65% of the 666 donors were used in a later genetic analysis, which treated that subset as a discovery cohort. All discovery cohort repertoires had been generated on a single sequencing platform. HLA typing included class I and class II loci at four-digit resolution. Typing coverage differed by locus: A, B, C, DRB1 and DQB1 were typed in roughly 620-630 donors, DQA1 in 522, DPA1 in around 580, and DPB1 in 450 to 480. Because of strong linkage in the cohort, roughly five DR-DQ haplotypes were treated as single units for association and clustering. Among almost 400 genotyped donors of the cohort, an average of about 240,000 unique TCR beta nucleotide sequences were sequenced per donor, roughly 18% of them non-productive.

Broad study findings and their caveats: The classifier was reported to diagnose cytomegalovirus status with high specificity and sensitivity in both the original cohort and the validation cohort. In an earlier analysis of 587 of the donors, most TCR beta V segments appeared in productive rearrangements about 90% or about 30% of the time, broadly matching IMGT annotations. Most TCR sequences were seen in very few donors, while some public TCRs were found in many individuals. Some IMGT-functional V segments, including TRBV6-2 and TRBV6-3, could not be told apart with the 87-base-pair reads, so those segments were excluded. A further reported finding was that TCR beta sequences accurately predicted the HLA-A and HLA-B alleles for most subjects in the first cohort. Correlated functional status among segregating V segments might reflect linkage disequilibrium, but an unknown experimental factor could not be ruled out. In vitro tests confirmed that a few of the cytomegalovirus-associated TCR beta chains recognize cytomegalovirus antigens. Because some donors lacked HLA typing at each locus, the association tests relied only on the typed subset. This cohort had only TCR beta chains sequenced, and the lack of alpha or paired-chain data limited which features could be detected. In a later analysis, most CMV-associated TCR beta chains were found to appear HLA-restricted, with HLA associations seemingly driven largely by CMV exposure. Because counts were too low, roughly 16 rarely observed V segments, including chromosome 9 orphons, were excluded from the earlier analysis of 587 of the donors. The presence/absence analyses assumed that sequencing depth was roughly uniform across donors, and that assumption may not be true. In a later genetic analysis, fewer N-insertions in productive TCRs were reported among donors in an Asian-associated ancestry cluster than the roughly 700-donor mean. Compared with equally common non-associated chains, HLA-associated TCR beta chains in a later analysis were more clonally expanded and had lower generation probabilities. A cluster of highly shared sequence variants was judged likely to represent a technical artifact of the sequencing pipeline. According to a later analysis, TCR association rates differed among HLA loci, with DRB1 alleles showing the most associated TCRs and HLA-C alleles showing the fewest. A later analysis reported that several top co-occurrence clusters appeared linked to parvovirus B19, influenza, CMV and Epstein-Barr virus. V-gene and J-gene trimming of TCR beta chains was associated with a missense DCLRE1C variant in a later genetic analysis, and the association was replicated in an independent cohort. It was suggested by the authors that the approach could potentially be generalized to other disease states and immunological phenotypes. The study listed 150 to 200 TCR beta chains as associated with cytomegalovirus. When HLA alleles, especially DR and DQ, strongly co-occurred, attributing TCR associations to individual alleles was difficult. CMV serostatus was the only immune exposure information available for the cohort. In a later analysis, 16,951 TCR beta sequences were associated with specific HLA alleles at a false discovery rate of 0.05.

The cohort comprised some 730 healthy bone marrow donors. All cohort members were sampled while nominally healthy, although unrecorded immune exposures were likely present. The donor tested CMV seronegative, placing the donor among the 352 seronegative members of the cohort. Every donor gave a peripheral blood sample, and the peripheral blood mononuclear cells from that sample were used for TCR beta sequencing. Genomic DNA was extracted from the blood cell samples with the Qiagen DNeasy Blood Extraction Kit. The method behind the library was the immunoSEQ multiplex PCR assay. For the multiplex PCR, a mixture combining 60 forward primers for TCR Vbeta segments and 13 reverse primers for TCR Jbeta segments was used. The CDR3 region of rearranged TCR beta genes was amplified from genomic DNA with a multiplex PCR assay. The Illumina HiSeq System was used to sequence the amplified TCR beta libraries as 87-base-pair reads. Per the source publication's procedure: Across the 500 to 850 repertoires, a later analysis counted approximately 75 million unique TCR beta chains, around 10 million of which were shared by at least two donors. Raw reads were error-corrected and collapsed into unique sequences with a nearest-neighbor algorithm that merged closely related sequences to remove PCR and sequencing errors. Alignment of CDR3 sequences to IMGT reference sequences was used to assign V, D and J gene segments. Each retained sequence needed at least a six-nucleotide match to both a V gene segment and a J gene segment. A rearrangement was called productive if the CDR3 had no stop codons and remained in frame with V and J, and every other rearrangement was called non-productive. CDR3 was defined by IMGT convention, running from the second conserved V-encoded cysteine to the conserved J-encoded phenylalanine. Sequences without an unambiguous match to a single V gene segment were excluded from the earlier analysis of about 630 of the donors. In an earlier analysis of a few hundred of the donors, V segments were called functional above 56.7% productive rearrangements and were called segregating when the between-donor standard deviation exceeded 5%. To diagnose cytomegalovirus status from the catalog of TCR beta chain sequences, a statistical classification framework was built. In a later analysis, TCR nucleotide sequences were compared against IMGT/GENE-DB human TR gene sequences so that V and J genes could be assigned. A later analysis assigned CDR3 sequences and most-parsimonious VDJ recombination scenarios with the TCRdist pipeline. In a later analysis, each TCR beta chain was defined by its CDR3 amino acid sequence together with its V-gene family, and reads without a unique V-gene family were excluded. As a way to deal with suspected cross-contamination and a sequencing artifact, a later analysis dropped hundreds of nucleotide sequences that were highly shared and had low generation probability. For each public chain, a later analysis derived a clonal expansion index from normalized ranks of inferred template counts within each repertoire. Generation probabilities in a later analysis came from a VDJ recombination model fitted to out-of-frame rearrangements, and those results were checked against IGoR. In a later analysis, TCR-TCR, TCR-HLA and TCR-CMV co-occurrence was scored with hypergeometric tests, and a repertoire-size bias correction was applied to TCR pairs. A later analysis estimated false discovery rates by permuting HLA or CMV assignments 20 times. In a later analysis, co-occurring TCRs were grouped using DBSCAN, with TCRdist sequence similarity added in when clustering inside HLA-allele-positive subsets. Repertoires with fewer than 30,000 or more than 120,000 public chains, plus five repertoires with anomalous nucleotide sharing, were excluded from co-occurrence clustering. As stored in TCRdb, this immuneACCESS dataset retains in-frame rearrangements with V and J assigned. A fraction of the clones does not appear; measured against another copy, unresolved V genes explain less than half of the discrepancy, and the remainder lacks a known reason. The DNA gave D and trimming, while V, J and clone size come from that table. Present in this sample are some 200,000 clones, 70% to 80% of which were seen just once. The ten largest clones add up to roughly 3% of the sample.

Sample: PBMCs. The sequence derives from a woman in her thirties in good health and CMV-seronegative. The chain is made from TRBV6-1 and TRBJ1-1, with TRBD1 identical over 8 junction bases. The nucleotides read TGTGCCAGCAGTTTTCCAGGGGGCGCCTTCACTGAAGCTTTCTTT. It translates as CASSFPGGAFTEAFF.